Listed below are T cell receptor beta chains from one sample, sequenced in a study of T cell repertoires in ileal Crohn's disease. Produced via immunoSEQ multiplex PCR; TCRdb's table is partial and in-frame only. Of more than 2,500 clones detected, less than 95% appear once; the ten largest clones hold approximately 2.3%. The sequenced sample was CD4+ T cells sorted from the ileum. The receptors derive from an adult with Crohn's disease. CDR3s include the opening cysteine and the closing phenylalanine or tryptophan. Each record gives: V gene, D gene, J gene, clone size, CDR3 protein, CDR3 DNA. The D gene is left open where the match is weak. Not every row has a clone size; where given, it reads once, few, many or a size class.

v_call: TRBV5-4; d_call: TRBD1; j_call: TRBJ2-7; clone_size: .; cdr3_aa: CASSPRDRIDEQYF; cdr3_nt: TGTGCCAGCAGCCCGAGGGACAGAATAGACGAGCAGTACTTC
v_call: TRBV30; d_call: .; j_call: TRBJ2-5; clone_size: .; cdr3_aa: CAWSPRRGETQYF; cdr3_nt: TGTGCCTGGAGTCCCCGCCGAGGGGAGACCCAGTACTTC
v_call: TRBV28; d_call: .; j_call: TRBJ2-7; clone_size: once; cdr3_aa: CASKRAGASYEQYF; cdr3_nt: TGTGCCAGCAAAAGGGCAGGGGCATCCTACGAGCAGTACTTC
v_call: TRBV28; d_call: TRBD2; j_call: TRBJ2-1; clone_size: few; cdr3_aa: CASTPGLAGVGQFF; cdr3_nt: TGTGCCAGCACCCCGGGACTAGCGGGAGTGGGGCAGTTCTTC
v_call: TRBV18; d_call: .; j_call: TRBJ1-5; clone_size: .; cdr3_aa: CASSPRAVSNQPQHF; cdr3_nt: TGTGCCAGCTCACCACGGGCAGTTAGCAATCAGCCCCAGCATTTT
v_call: TRBV9; d_call: .; j_call: TRBJ2-5; clone_size: .; cdr3_aa: CASSVDPGEQETQYF; cdr3_nt: TGTGCCAGCAGCGTAGATCCAGGGGAGCAAGAGACCCAGTACTTC
v_call: TRBV18; d_call: .; j_call: TRBJ2-5; clone_size: .; cdr3_aa: CASSPLGLQETQYF; cdr3_nt: TGTGCCAGCTCACCGCTTGGGCTTCAAGAGACCCAGTACTTC
v_call: TRBV7-2; d_call: TRBD1; j_call: TRBJ2-7; clone_size: once; cdr3_aa: CASSLENRGFVDEQYF; cdr3_nt: TGTGCCAGCAGCTTAGAGAACAGGGGTTTTGTAGACGAGCAGTACTTC
v_call: TRBV6-1; d_call: TRBD1; j_call: TRBJ2-5; clone_size: .; cdr3_aa: CASSEEDRNWETQYF; cdr3_nt: TGTGCCAGCAGTGAAGAGGACAGGAACTGGGAGACCCAGTACTTC
v_call: TRBV5-6; d_call: .; j_call: TRBJ1-1; clone_size: .; cdr3_aa: CASSTPTDSYTEAFF; cdr3_nt: TGTGCCAGCAGCACCCCTACCGACAGCTACACTGAAGCTTTCTTT
v_call: TRBV15; d_call: TRBD1; j_call: TRBJ2-7; clone_size: .; cdr3_aa: CATSIRQGSDEQYF; cdr3_nt: TGTGCCACCAGCATAAGACAGGGGTCCGACGAGCAGTACTTC
v_call: TRBV27; d_call: TRBD2; j_call: TRBJ2-2; clone_size: .; cdr3_aa: CASSLSPTASGSVWTGELFF; cdr3_nt: TGTGCCAGCAGTTTATCGCCCACTGCTAGCGGGAGCGTTTGGACCGGGGAGCTGTTTTTT
v_call: TRBV6-5; d_call: .; j_call: TRBJ2-7; clone_size: .; cdr3_aa: CASSFRQAPTYEQYF; cdr3_nt: TGTGCCAGCAGCTTTCGACAAGCTCCGACCTACGAGCAGTACTTC
v_call: TRBV9; d_call: .; j_call: TRBJ2-7; clone_size: .; cdr3_aa: CASSPQLEQYF; cdr3_nt: TGTGCCAGCAGCCCCCAACTAGAGCAGTACTTC
v_call: TRBV9; d_call: TRBD1; j_call: TRBJ1-3; clone_size: .; cdr3_aa: CASSLGGASSGNTIYF; cdr3_nt: TGTGCCAGCAGTTTAGGGGGCGCCTCATCTGGAAACACCATATATTTT
v_call: TRBV5-1; d_call: TRBD1; j_call: TRBJ2-2; clone_size: .; cdr3_aa: CASSADRGVTGELFF; cdr3_nt: TGCGCCAGCAGCGCAGACAGGGGTGTGACCGGGGAGCTGTTTTTT
v_call: TRBV7-3; d_call: TRBD1; j_call: TRBJ2-1; clone_size: .; cdr3_aa: CASSSQIGQGGWNEQFF; cdr3_nt: TGTGCCAGCAGCTCTCAGATTGGACAGGGGGGTTGGAATGAGCAGTTCTTC
v_call: TRBV28; d_call: TRBD1; j_call: TRBJ1-4; clone_size: .; cdr3_aa: CASSLLRGQKNEKLFF; cdr3_nt: TGTGCCAGCAGTTTATTACGGGGACAGAAGAATGAAAAACTGTTTTTT
v_call: TRBV19; d_call: .; j_call: TRBJ2-3; clone_size: .; cdr3_aa: CASSISAGGVRDTQYF; cdr3_nt: TGTGCCAGTAGTATCTCCGCGGGCGGGGTTAGAGATACGCAGTATTTT
v_call: TRBV28; d_call: TRBD1; j_call: TRBJ1-4; clone_size: once; cdr3_aa: CASSDRGRNEKLFF; cdr3_nt: TGTGCCAGCAGTGACAGGGGGAGGAATGAAAAACTGTTTTTT
v_call: TRBV7-2; d_call: TRBD2; j_call: TRBJ2-5; clone_size: once; cdr3_aa: CASSLGVAGGGQETQYF; cdr3_nt: TGTGCCAGCAGCTTAGGGGTAGCGGGGGGTGGCCAAGAGACCCAGTACTTC
v_call: TRBV23-1; d_call: .; j_call: TRBJ1-5; clone_size: once; cdr3_aa: CASSQSARQGNQPQHF; cdr3_nt: TGCGCCAGCAGTCAATCCGCCAGGCAAGGCAATCAGCCCCAGCATTTT
v_call: TRBV27; d_call: TRBD2; j_call: TRBJ2-7; clone_size: .; cdr3_aa: CASSLQPPQLAGIIYEQYF; cdr3_nt: TGTGCCAGCAGTTTACAACCCCCCCAGCTAGCGGGGATCATATACGAGCAGTACTTC
v_call: TRBV30; d_call: .; j_call: TRBJ1-1; clone_size: .; cdr3_aa: CAWSVSRGEAFF; cdr3_nt: TGTGCCTGGAGTGTTTCGCGTGGTGAAGCTTTCTTT
v_call: TRBV19; d_call: TRBD1; j_call: TRBJ1-1; clone_size: .; cdr3_aa: CASSRAGGSVNTEAFF; cdr3_nt: TGTGCCAGTAGTCGGGCAGGGGGGAGTGTGAACACTGAAGCTTTCTTT
v_call: TRBV7-3; d_call: TRBD2; j_call: TRBJ2-3; clone_size: .; cdr3_aa: CASSSEIAGGVDTQYF; cdr3_nt: TGTGCCAGCAGCTCCGAAATAGCGGGGGGAGTGGATACGCAGTATTTT
v_call: TRBV5-5; d_call: .; j_call: TRBJ2-1; clone_size: .; cdr3_aa: CASSLSAGSYNEQFF; cdr3_nt: TGTGCCAGCAGCTTATCAGCAGGCTCCTACAATGAGCAGTTCTTC
v_call: TRBV5-1; d_call: .; j_call: TRBJ1-3; clone_size: .; cdr3_aa: CASSSYDGVKSLWGNTIYF; cdr3_nt: TGCGCCAGCAGCTCGTACGACGGGGTAAAGAGCTTGTGGGGAAACACCATATATTTT
v_call: TRBV30; d_call: .; j_call: TRBJ1-2; clone_size: .; cdr3_aa: CAWSKGMDYGYTF; cdr3_nt: TGTGCCTGGAGTAAGGGGATGGACTATGGCTACACCTTC
v_call: TRBV11-2; d_call: .; j_call: TRBJ2-7; clone_size: .; cdr3_aa: CASSPLYEQYF; cdr3_nt: TGTGCCAGCAGCCCTCTTTACGAGCAGTACTTC
v_call: TRBV7-2; d_call: TRBD2; j_call: TRBJ2-5; clone_size: .; cdr3_aa: CASSLGGSGGAGETQYF; cdr3_nt: TGTGCCAGCAGCCTTGGGGGTAGCGGGGGGGCCGGGGAGACCCAGTACTTC
v_call: TRBV4-3; d_call: TRBD1; j_call: TRBJ2-5; clone_size: .; cdr3_aa: CASSQDRGSSRGETQYF; cdr3_nt: TGCGCCAGCAGCCAAGATCGGGGCTCCAGCAGGGGGGAGACCCAGTACTTC
v_call: TRBV7-2; d_call: .; j_call: TRBJ2-6; clone_size: .; cdr3_aa: CASSLWGQLSGANVLTF; cdr3_nt: TGTGCCAGCAGCTTATGGGGACAACTCTCTGGGGCCAACGTCCTGACTTTC
v_call: TRBV5-1; d_call: TRBD1; j_call: TRBJ1-4; clone_size: .; cdr3_aa: CASSPRGQIITNEKLFF; cdr3_nt: TGCGCCAGCAGTCCCCGGGGACAGATAATTACTAATGAAAAACTGTTTTTT
v_call: TRBV30; d_call: TRBD1; j_call: TRBJ1-1; clone_size: .; cdr3_aa: CAWSNRGGNTEAFF; cdr3_nt: TGTGCCTGGAGTAACAGGGGAGGGAACACTGAAGCTTTCTTT
v_call: TRBV15; d_call: .; j_call: TRBJ1-5; clone_size: .; cdr3_aa: CATSRERGGQPQHF; cdr3_nt: TGTGCCACCAGCAGAGAAAGGGGCGGTCAGCCCCAGCATTTT
v_call: TRBV4-2; d_call: .; j_call: TRBJ2-7; clone_size: .; cdr3_aa: CASSQDRLAREQYF; cdr3_nt: TGTGCCAGCAGCCAAGATAGGTTGGCGAGGGAGCAGTACTTC
v_call: TRBV5-8; d_call: TRBD1; j_call: TRBJ1-4; clone_size: once; cdr3_aa: CASSPDRRRQEKLFF; cdr3_nt: TGTGCCAGCAGCCCGGACAGGAGACGGCAGGAAAAACTGTTTTTT
v_call: TRBV18; d_call: .; j_call: TRBJ2-3; clone_size: .; cdr3_aa: CASSPPAYRSTDTQYF; cdr3_nt: TGTGCCAGCTCACCACCGGCATACCGAAGCACAGATACGCAGTATTTT
v_call: TRBV5-1; d_call: .; j_call: TRBJ2-3; clone_size: once; cdr3_aa: CASSLGIRTTTDTQYF; cdr3_nt: TGCGCCAGCAGCTTGGGTATCCGGACTACCACAGATACGCAGTATTTT
v_call: TRBV7-2; d_call: TRBD1; j_call: TRBJ1-2; clone_size: .; cdr3_aa: CASSLAGQGVGGYTF; cdr3_nt: TGTGCCAGCAGCTTAGCGGGACAGGGGGTGGGGGGCTACACCTTC
v_call: TRBV5-1; d_call: .; j_call: TRBJ2-2; clone_size: .; cdr3_aa: CASSPVGELFF; cdr3_nt: TGCGCCAGCAGCCCTGTCGGGGAGCTGTTTTTT
v_call: TRBV5-3; d_call: TRBD2; j_call: TRBJ2-5; clone_size: once; cdr3_aa: CARSLRGGRETQYF; cdr3_nt: TGTGCCAGAAGCTTGCGGGGGGGCCGGGAGACCCAGTACTTC
v_call: TRBV9; d_call: .; j_call: TRBJ2-7; clone_size: once; cdr3_aa: CASSSDSATTREQYF; cdr3_nt: TGTGCCAGCAGCTCCGACTCTGCAACTACCCGCGAGCAGTACTTC
v_call: TRBV28; d_call: .; j_call: TRBJ1-3; clone_size: .; cdr3_aa: CASSALGGSGNTIYF; cdr3_nt: TGTGCCAGCAGTGCCCTGGGGGGCTCTGGAAACACCATATATTTT
v_call: TRBV6-5; d_call: .; j_call: TRBJ2-7; clone_size: .; cdr3_aa: CASSYSVAGSYEQYF; cdr3_nt: TGTGCCAGCAGTTACTCGGTCGCGGGGTCTTACGAGCAGTACTTC
v_call: TRBV28; d_call: .; j_call: TRBJ1-4; clone_size: .; cdr3_aa: CASRSAELGGKLFF; cdr3_nt: TGTGCCAGCAGATCGGCCGAATTGGGAGGAAAACTGTTTTTT
v_call: TRBV7-2; d_call: TRBD1; j_call: TRBJ2-5; clone_size: few; cdr3_aa: CASSLWRTGGVETQYF; cdr3_nt: TGTGCCAGCAGCTTATGGAGGACAGGGGGAGTGGAGACCCAGTACTTC
v_call: TRBV7-2; d_call: .; j_call: TRBJ2-2; clone_size: .; cdr3_aa: CASSLGQNTGELFF; cdr3_nt: TGTGCCAGCAGCTTAGGACAAAACACCGGGGAGCTGTTTTTT
v_call: TRBV30; d_call: TRBD2; j_call: TRBJ2-7; clone_size: .; cdr3_aa: CAWREGLVTYEQYF; cdr3_nt: TGTGCCTGGAGAGAAGGACTAGTAACCTACGAGCAGTACTTC
v_call: TRBV27; d_call: .; j_call: TRBJ1-2; clone_size: .; cdr3_aa: CASSLSPGKNYGYTF; cdr3_nt: TGTGCCAGCAGTTTATCGCCAGGAAAAAACTATGGCTACACCTTC
v_call: TRBV30; d_call: TRBD1; j_call: TRBJ2-7; clone_size: .; cdr3_aa: CAWSVQQGAYEQYF; cdr3_nt: TGTGCCTGGAGTGTACAACAGGGGGCCTACGAGCAGTACTTC
v_call: TRBV7-8; d_call: TRBD1; j_call: TRBJ1-1; clone_size: .; cdr3_aa: CASSLTTGGSTEAFF; cdr3_nt: TGTGCCAGCAGCTTAACGACAGGGGGATCCACTGAAGCTTTCTTT
v_call: TRBV11-2; d_call: .; j_call: TRBJ2-7; clone_size: .; cdr3_aa: CASSLQGMQYF; cdr3_nt: TGTGCCAGCAGCTTACAGGGGATGCAGTACTTC
v_call: TRBV7-3; d_call: TRBD2; j_call: TRBJ2-3; clone_size: .; cdr3_aa: CASSLSLAGVSEQYF; cdr3_nt: TGTGCCAGCAGCTTAAGCCTAGCGGGAGTTTCGGAGCAGTATTTT